One and the same sample provided the 14 T cell receptor beta chains below, sequenced in a study of blood T cell repertoires in COVID-19. The repertoire was sequenced with immunoSEQ multiplex PCR; TCRdb's copy has only in-frame clones and lacks some. The table lists roughly 16,000 clones, 70% to 90% of them singletons, with 35% in the top ten. The sequencing input was peripheral blood. The source is a man aged 70 or older in a cohort sampled during active COVID-19.

A single count supports this clone. The chain links TRBV9 to TRBJ1-2, with 10 bases matching TRBD1. Per germline, CDR1 SGDLS and CDR2 YYNGEE. The V segment lost 0 bases and the J segment 5 bases; nucleotides outside the gene matches: 7. The CDR3 is 16 residues long. The CDR3 bases are TGTGCCAGCAGCGTAGGGGACAGGGGCAACGCTTATGGCTACACCTTC. As protein: CASSVGDRGNAYGYTF.

This clone occurred once. This rearrangement joins TRBV9 to TRBJ2-7; 9 bases are shared with TRBD1. The junction had 10 bases not matched to a gene; V was cut back by 4 bases and J by 5 bases. Germline CDR1 SGDLS, CDR2 YYNGEE. The CDR3 has 15 amino acids. CDR3 region: CASSKDGTGWDEQYF. DNA for the CDR3: TGTGCCAGCAGCAAAGATGGGACAGGGTGGGACGAGCAGTACTTC.

The chain combines TRBV4-3 with TRBJ2-7, with 7 bases fitting TRBD2. The V gene's germline CDR1 is LGHNA and CDR2 YSLEER. V lost 1 base and J lost 4; bases outside the gene matches: 7. CDR3 length: 15 amino acids. This chain's CDR3 is CASSQAGAGRYEQYF. As DNA, the CDR3 is TGCGCCAGCAGCCAAGCTGGAGCGGGGCGGTACGAGCAGTACTTC.

This clone is large (0.1 to 1%) in the sample. V and J are TRBV7-3 and TRBJ2-2; D might be TRBD2 (5 bases). Trimming removed 0 bases from V and 7 bases from J, with 15 bases in between. Looked up from germline, CDR1 is SGHTA and CDR2 is FQGTGA. The CDR3 length is 16 residues. The CDR3 DNA reads TGTGCCAGCAGCTTAACGAGATACGGGGATGGCGGGGAGCTGTTTTTT. Its protein product is CASSLTRYGDGGELFF. The complete variable domain, with remaining parts taken from reference TRBV7-3 and TRBJ2-2, reads GAGVSQTPSNKVTEKGKYVELRCDPISGHTALYWYRQSLGQGPEFLIYFQGTGAADDSGLPNDRFFAVRPEGSVSTLKIQRTERGDSAVYLCASSLTRYGDGGELFFGEGSRLTVL.

The chain employs TRBV4-1 and TRBJ2-1; tentatively, D is TRBD2 (6 bases). The germline V and J ends were trimmed by 0 bases and 9 bases, with 12 bases remaining between them. CDR3 length equals 14 residues. Germline V lookup: CDR1 MGHRA, CDR2 YSYEKL. The CDR3 sequence: CASSQDGTVGEQFF. The CDR3 nucleotides read TGCGCCAGCAGCCAAGATGGGACTGTCGGTGAGCAGTTCTTC.

This chain joins TRBV19 and TRBJ1-5; D is ambiguous. Trimming stripped 5 bases from V and 3 bases from J, with 11 bases between. This CDR3 comprises 14 residues. Germline loops: CDR1 LNHDA, CDR2 SQIVND (reference sequence). The CDR3 DNA reads TGTGCCAGTAGTCCCCGAGGGTTCAATCAGCCCCAGCATTTT. The encoded protein is CASSPRGFNQPQHF.

This chain uses TRBV7-2 with TRBJ1-4, with 10 bases matching TRBD1. With V trimmed by 0 bases and J by 3 bases, 4 bases remained unmatched. The CDR3 is 17 residues long. Germline V gene data show CDR1 as SGHTA and CDR2 as FQGNSA. This chain's CDR3 is CASSLAGQGLSNEKLFF. DNA of the CDR3: TGTGCCAGCAGCTTAGCGGGACAGGGGTTGTCTAATGAAAAACTGTTTTTT.

The rearrangement uses TRBV2 and TRBJ1-3; 8 bases are a match to TRBD1. The CDR3 length is 15 residues. The V gene end was trimmed by 4 bases and the J gene end by 4 bases; junction bases not matched to a gene: 6. Per germline, CDR1 SNHLY and CDR2 FYNNEI. The CDR3: CASSVGTGTGNTIYF. The CDR3 DNA reads TGTGCCAGCAGTGTTGGGACAGGTACGGGAAACACCATATATTTT. The full variable domain, with the rest looked up from reference TRBV2 and TRBJ1-3, is EPEVTQTPSHQVTQMGQEVILRCVPISNHLYFYWYRQILGQKVEFLVSFYNNEISEKSEIFDDQFSVERPDGSNFTLKIRSTKLEDSAMYFCASSVGTGTGNTIYFGEGSWLTVV.

The chain combines TRBV19 with TRBJ2-3; TRBD2 matches at 15 bases. V was clipped by 4 bases and J by 1 base; unmatched bases: 3. The CDR3 is made up of 17 amino acids. Germline values: CDR1 LNHDA, CDR2 SQIVND (reference sequence). CDR3 nucleotides: TGTGCCAGTAGTACGGGACTAGCGGGAGGCCGCACAGATACGCAGTATTTT. Encoded protein: CASSTGLAGGRTDTQYF.

This clone was observed a single time. The genes are TRBV11-3 and TRBJ2-3; 10 nucleotides align to TRBD2. Trimming cost V 4 bases and J 1 base; bases outside gene matches: 8. Germline loops: CDR1 SGHNT, CDR2 YENEEA. The CDR3 extends over 17 amino acids. The CDR3 DNA reads as TGTGCCAGCAGCTGGACTAGCGGTCGTTGGGGCACAGATACGCAGTATTTT. This codes for CASSWTSGRWGTDTQYF.

The V gene is TRBV7-9, the J gene TRBJ2-7; 13 nucleotides agree with TRBD2. The V and J ends lost 6 bases and 5 bases, in that order; junction bases with no gene match: 4. Germline V lookup: CDR1 SEHNR, CDR2 FQNEAQ (reference sequence). The CDR3 is 14 residues long. The CDR3 protein is CASSTGLAGNEQYF. Written as DNA, the CDR3 is TGTGCCAGCAGTACGGGACTAGCGGGAAACGAGCAGTACTTC.

The chain couples TRBV11-2 to TRBJ2-5, with D maybe TRBD2 (5 bases). Germline V gene lookup returns CDR1 SGHAT and CDR2 FQNNGV. CDR3 size: 15 residues. Trimming took off 1 base at V and 5 bases at J, with 14 bases between the two ends. The CDR3: CASSLGRATGETQYF. CDR3 nucleotide sequence: TGTGCCAGCAGCTTAGGACGGGCCACGGGGGAGACCCAGTACTTC.

This chain links TRBV5-1 with TRBJ2-5, with 9 bases lining up with TRBD1. CDR3 length: 15 residues. Germline values: CDR1 SGHRS, CDR2 YFSETQ. Trimming took 0 bases from V and 6 from J; bases not matched to a gene: 6. The CDR3 DNA follows: TGCGCCAGCAGCTTGGGGGGGGACAGGGTGCAGACCCAGTACTTC. Its translation: CASSLGGDRVQTQYF.

V gene TRBV7-9 combines with J gene TRBJ2-7, with 7 bases lining up with TRBD1. The length of the CDR3 is 16 residues. Germline-derived CDR1 and CDR2 are SEHNR and FQNEAQ (reference sequence). V lost 4 bases, J lost 0 bases, and 9 bases stayed unmatched. CDR3 region: CASSSPDRVSSYEQYF. The CDR3 DNA sequence: TGTGCCAGCAGCTCACCTGACAGGGTGAGCTCCTACGAGCAGTACTTC.